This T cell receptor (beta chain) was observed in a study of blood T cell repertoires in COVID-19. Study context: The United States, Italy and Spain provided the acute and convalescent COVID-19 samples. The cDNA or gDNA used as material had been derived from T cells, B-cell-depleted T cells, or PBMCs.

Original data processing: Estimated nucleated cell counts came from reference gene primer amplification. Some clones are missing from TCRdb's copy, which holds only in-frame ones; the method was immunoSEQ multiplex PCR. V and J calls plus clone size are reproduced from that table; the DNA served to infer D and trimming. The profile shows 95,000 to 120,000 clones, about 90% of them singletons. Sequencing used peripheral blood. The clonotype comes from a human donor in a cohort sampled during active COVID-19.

For the CDR3, the DNA is TGTGCCAGCAGGCATCTAACGGGACAGGTCCAAGAGACCCAGTACTTC. Translating gives CASRHLTGQVQETQYF. This chain connects TRBV27 to TRBJ2-5, with TRBD1 matching over 8 bases. The junction had 10 bases not matched to a gene; V was cut back by 6 bases and J by 1 base. This CDR3 is built from 16 residues. Germline CDR1 reads MNHEY; CDR2 reads SMNVEV (reference sequence).